Listed below are T cell receptor beta chains from one sample, sequenced in a study of T cell responses to AZD1222 COVID-19 vaccine. The repertoire was sequenced with immunoSEQ multiplex PCR; TCRdb's copy has only in-frame clones and lacks some. Of approximately 150,000 clones listed, roughly 92% are singletons. The starting material was peripheral blood, obtained on day 0 of AZD1222 vaccination. These TCRs come from an adult in good health. CDR3s leave out the opening cysteine and the closing phenylalanine or tryptophan. The D gene is left open where the match is weak.

CDR3aa	v_gene	d_gene	j_gene
ASSQGATGSYEQY	TRBV4-3	NA	TRBJ2-7
ASSIPQHYDGSPLH	TRBV19	NA	TRBJ1-6
ASSQDGIWATEAF	TRBV4-2	NA	TRBJ1-1
ASSPPPVAGSYNEQF	TRBV3-1/TRBV3-2	NA	TRBJ2-1
ASSQRDGYGYT	TRBV3-1/TRBV3-2	NA	TRBJ1-2
ASSLGQGGVF	TRBV28	TRBD1	TRBJ2-2
ASSPPAGLTMNTEAF	TRBV19	NA	TRBJ1-1
ASSPGTGIGETQY	TRBV2	TRBD1	TRBJ2-5
ASSSARQAPYT	TRBV12-3/TRBV12-4	NA	TRBJ1-2
ASSLVRGPYEQY	TRBV5-1	NA	TRBJ2-7
ATARAGNTNYGYT	TRBV6-5	NA	TRBJ1-2
ASSLLAGAYEQY	TRBV5-1	TRBD2	TRBJ2-7
AWSRSEKLF	TRBV30	NA	TRBJ1-4
ASREVAGSSYEQY	TRBV2	TRBD2	TRBJ2-7
AWSVRGGQPQH	TRBV30	NA	TRBJ1-5
ASSRTGMNTEAF	TRBV19	TRBD1	TRBJ1-1
ASSDKWDTQY	TRBV10-2	NA	TRBJ2-3
ASSEVRGGNQPQH	TRBV6-2/TRBV6-3	NA	TRBJ1-5
ASSISQAPPNTEAF	TRBV19	NA	TRBJ1-1
ASSDPLNTEAF	TRBV2	NA	TRBJ1-1
ASSTLEETQY	TRBV18	NA	TRBJ2-5
ASSSEINYGYT	TRBV12-3/TRBV12-4	NA	TRBJ1-2
SVERPWGEAF	TRBV29-1	NA	TRBJ1-1
SVVTGYFSGANVLT	TRBV29-1	NA	TRBJ2-6
ASSPTGIDSPLH	TRBV18	TRBD1	TRBJ1-6
ASSVWTGANTGELF	TRBV9	TRBD1	TRBJ2-2
ASSLSGTEQF	TRBV5-1	NA	TRBJ2-1
ATSDADGGGYT	TRBV24-1	NA	TRBJ1-2
ASASGGAPFGANVLT	TRBV28	NA	TRBJ2-6
ASSFGRPGQPQH	TRBV21-1	NA	TRBJ1-5
ASSHDRDQPQH	TRBV7-8	NA	TRBJ1-5
ASSIGQGNQPQH	TRBV5-1	TRBD1	TRBJ1-5
ASSSRGTNTGELF	TRBV7-9	NA	TRBJ2-2
ASSLGQGDGYT	TRBV7-9	TRBD1	TRBJ1-2
ASSPPVGGGYT	TRBV3-1/TRBV3-2	NA	TRBJ1-2
ASIQGRNSGANVLT	TRBV27	NA	TRBJ2-6
ASSLQGEETQY	TRBV5-6	TRBD1	TRBJ2-5